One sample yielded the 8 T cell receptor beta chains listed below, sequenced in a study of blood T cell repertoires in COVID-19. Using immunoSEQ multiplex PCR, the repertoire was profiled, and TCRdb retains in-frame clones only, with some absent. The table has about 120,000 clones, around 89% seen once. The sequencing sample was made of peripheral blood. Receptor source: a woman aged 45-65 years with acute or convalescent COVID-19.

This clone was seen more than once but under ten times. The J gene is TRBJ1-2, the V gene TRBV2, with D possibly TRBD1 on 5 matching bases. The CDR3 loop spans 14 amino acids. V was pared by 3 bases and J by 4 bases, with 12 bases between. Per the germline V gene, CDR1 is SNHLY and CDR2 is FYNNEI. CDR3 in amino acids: CASSERGAAYGYTF. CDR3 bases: TGTGCCAGCAGTGAGCGGGGCGCCGCCTATGGCTACACCTTC.

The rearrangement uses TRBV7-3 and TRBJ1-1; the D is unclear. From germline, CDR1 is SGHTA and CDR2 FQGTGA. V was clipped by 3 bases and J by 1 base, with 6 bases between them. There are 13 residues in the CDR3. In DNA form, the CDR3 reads TGTGCCAGCAGCTTCGGTCCGAACACTGAAGCTTTCTTT. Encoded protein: CASSFGPNTEAFF.

Here the CDR3 reads CASSFRAAAGNTIYF. In nucleotides, the CDR3 is TGTGCCAGCAGCTTTCGTGCCGCGGCCGGAAACACCATATATTTT. V usage is TRBV7-9 and J usage is TRBJ1-3; unclear D gene. Trimming removed 3 bases at V and 4 bases at J, with 13 bases between. The CDR3 runs to 15 residues. The germline gives CDR1 SEHNR, CDR2 FQNEAQ (reference sequence). The entire variable domain, with the rest obtained from reference TRBV7-9 and TRBJ1-3, is as follows: DTGVSQNPRHKITKRGQNVTFRCDPISEHNRLYWYRQTLGQGPEFLTYFQNEAQLEKSRLLSDRFSAERPKGSFSTLEIQRTEQGDSAMYLCASSFRAAAGNTIYFGEGSWLTVV.

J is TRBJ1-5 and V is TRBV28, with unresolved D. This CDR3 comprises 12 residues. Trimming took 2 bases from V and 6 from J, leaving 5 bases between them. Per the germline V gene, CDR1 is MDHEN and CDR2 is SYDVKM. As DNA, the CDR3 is TGTGCCAGCAGTTTACTACGTCAGCCCCAGCATTTT. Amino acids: CASSLLRQPQHF.

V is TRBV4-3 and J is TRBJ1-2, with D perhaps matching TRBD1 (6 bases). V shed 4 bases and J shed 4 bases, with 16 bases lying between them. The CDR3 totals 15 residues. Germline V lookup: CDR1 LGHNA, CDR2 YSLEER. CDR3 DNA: TGCGCCAGCAGCCGGAATCAGGGGCAGCGCTATGGCTACACCTTC. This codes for CASSRNQGQRYGYTF.

This CDR3 is CASSQGGQGIYGYTF. Here the CDR3 DNA reads TGCGCCAGCAGCCAGGGGGGACAGGGGATCTATGGCTACACCTTC. The rearrangement joins TRBV4-1 to TRBJ1-2; 10 positions match TRBD1. Unmatched junction bases numbered 5, after V lost 3 bases and J lost 4 bases. CDR3 length equals 15 residues. Germline CDR1 MGHRA, CDR2 YSYEKL.

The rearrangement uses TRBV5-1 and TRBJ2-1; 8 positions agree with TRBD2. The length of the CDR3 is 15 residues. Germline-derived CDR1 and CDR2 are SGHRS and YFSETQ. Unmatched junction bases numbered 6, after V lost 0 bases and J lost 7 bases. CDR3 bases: TGCGCCAGCAGCTTGGCTACGGGGGGGCGGAATGAGCAGTTCTTC. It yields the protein CASSLATGGRNEQFF.

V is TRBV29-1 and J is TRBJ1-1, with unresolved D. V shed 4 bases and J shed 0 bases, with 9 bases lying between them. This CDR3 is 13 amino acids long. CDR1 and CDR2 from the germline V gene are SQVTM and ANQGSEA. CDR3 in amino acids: CSVAGNLNTEAFF. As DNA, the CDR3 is TGCAGCGTTGCAGGAAATCTGAACACTGAAGCTTTCTTT. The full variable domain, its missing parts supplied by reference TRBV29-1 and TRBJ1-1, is SAVISQKPSRDICQRGTSLTIQCQVDSQVTMMFWYRQQPGQSLTLIATANQGSEATYESGFVIDKFPISRPNLTFSTLTVSNMSPEDSSIYLCSVAGNLNTEAFFGQGTRLTVV.